These 4 T cell receptor beta chains originate from one sample sequenced in a study of molecular identifiers for immune sequencing clone quantification. TCRdb analysed the PCR reads with MiXCR anew, one entry per CDR3 protein. The sample has about 640,000 distinct CDR3 sequences; about 20% are singletons. The material sequenced was naive CD8+ T cells from blood, with Jurkat cell RNA spiked in. Specified subset: FACS-sorted CD8+CD4-CCR7+CD45RA+ naive T cells. These receptors all come from a human donor in good health. Some libraries in this study had Jurkat cell RNA spiked in.

Only a few counts were recorded for this clonotype. A much larger clonotype is one base distant, so this may be a read error. The chain is built from TRBV5-5 and TRBJ2-5; the D gene is possibly TRBD2 (5 bases). Germline lookup yields CDR1 SGHKS and CDR2 YYEKEE (reference sequence). This CDR3 has 15 amino acids. V gave up 6 bases and J gave up 4 bases, with 19 bases separating them. This CDR3 reads CASIENGVPSETQYF. DNA of the CDR3: TGTGCCAGCATCGAAAACGGGGTCCCGTCAGAGACCCAGTACTTC.

In its sample, this clonotype was seen many times. The rearrangement joins TRBV30 to TRBJ2-1, with D uncertain. Germline CDR1 is GTSNPN and CDR2 is SVGIG (reference sequence). This CDR3 comprises 13 residues. Trimming stripped 0 bases from V and 9 bases from J, with 12 bases between. CDR3 region: CAWSVVSQGEQFF. The CDR3 DNA reads TGTGCCTGGAGTGTAGTGTCCCAAGGTGAGCAGTTCTTC.

This chain joins TRBV2 and TRBJ2-7; 14 bases match TRBD2. Germline V gene data show CDR1 as SNHLY and CDR2 as FYNNEI. The J segment lost 5 bases and the V segment lost 8 bases, leaving 8 bases of the junction unmatched. The CDR3 has 15 amino acids. The CDR3 region is CASFRGLAGGDEQYF. Written as DNA, the CDR3 is TGTGCCAGCTTTAGAGGACTAGCGGGGGGTGACGAGCAGTACTTC.

A remark on this clonotype: A much larger clone differs by one base, so this may be a read error. The chain combines TRBV10-3 with TRBJ2-6; possible D gene TRBD2, 5 bases. CDR1 and CDR2 from the germline V gene are ENHRY and SYGVKD. This CDR3 spans 16 amino acids. CDR3 DNA: TGTGTCATCAGCCCGGGGTCGGAGTCTGGGGCCAACGTCCTGACTTTC. Protein product: CVISPGSESGANVLTF.